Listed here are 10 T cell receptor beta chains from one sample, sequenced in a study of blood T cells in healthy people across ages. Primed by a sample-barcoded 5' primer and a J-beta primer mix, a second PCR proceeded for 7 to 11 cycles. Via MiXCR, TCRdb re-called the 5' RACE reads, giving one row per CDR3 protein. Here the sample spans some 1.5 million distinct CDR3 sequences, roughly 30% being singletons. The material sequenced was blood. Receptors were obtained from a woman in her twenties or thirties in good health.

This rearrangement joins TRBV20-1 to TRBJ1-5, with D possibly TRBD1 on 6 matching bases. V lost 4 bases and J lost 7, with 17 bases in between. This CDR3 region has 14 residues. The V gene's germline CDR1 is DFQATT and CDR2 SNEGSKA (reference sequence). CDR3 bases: TGCAGTGCTACAGGGGCCCGCTTCAACCAGCCCCAGCATTTT. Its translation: CSATGARFNQPQHF.

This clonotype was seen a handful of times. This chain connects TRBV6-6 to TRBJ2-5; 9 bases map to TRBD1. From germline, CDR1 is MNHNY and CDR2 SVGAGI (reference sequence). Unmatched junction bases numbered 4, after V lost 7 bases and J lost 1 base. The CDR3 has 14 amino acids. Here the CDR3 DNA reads TGTGCCAGCAATGGACAGGGGTTCCAAGAGACCCAGTACTTC. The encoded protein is CASNGQGFQETQYF.

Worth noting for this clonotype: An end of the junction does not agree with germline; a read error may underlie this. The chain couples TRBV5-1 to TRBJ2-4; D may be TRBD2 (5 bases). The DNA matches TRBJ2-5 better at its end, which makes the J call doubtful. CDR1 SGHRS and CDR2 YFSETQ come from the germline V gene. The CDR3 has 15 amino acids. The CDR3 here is CTSSSPETTKETQYF. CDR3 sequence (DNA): TGCACCAGCAGCTCCCCAGAGACTACCAAAGAGACCCAGTACTTC.

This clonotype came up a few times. CDR3: CASVLSDTQYF. Here the CDR3 DNA reads TGTGCTAGTGTTTTATCTGATACGCAGTATTTT. V gene TRBV12-5 combines with J gene TRBJ2-3; no clear D. CDR1 is LGHNT and CDR2 is FRNRAP in the germline V gene. The CDR3 is made up of 11 amino acids. V was clipped by 7 bases and J by 6 bases, with 8 bases between them.

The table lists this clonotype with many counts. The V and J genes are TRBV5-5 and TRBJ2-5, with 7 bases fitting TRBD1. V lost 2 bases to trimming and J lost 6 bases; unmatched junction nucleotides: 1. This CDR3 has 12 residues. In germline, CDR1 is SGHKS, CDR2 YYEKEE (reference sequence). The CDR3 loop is CASSLQGQTQYF. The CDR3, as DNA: TGTGCCAGCAGCTTACAGGGGCAGACCCAGTACTTC.

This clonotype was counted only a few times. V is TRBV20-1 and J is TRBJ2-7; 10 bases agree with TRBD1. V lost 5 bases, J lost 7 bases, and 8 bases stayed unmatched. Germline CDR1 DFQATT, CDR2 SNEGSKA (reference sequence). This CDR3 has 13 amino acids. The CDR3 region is CSAFDRGRGEQYF. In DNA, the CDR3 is TGCAGTGCTTTCGACAGGGGGCGCGGAGAGCAGTACTTC.

CDR3 sequence: CASSERGNNEQYF. The CDR3 DNA reads as TGTGCCAGCAGTGAGCGGGGAAACAATGAGCAGTACTTC. The V call is TRBV25-1, the J call TRBJ2-1; a possible D gene is TRBD2 (6 bases). The end of the DNA fits TRBJ2-7 better, so the J call may be wrong. From germline, CDR1 is MGHDK and CDR2 SYGVNS. The CDR3 has 13 residues.

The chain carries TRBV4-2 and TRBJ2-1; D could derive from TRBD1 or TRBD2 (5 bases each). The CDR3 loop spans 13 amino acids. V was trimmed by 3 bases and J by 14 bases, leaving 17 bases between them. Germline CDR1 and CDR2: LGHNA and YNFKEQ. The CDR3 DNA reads TGTGCCAGCAGCCAGGGCCCCCGGGACCACAAGTTCTTC. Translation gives CASSQGPRDHKFF.

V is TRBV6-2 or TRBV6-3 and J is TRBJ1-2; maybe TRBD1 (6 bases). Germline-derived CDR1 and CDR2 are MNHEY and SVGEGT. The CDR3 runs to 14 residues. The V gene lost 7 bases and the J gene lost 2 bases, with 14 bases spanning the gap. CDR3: CASMGNQGNYGYTF. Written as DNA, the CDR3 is TGTGCCAGCATGGGTAACCAGGGGAACTATGGCTACACCTTC.

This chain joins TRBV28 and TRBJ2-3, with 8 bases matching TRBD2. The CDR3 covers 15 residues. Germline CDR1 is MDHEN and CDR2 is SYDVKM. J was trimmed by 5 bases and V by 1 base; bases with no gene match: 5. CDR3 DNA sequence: TGTGCCAGCAGTTTATCCGGGGGGGCAGGAGATACGCAGTATTTT. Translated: CASSLSGGAGDTQYF.